This TCR beta chain comes out of a study of OX40 agonist ivuxolimab in advanced cancers. General study results and limits: CD8+ T cells showed, on average, more clonal expansion than CD4+ cells.

Concerning this clone: Its antigen is undetermined.

The table came from immunoSEQ multiplex PCR; TCRdb's copy has only in-frame clones and leaves some out. The sample yields 90,000 or so clones, more than 85% seen once. V was trimmed by 5 bases and J by 0 bases, leaving 8 bases between them. From germline, CDR1 is SEHNR and CDR2 FQNEAQ (reference sequence). The CDR3 has 14 amino acids. This TCR derives from an adult with an advanced solid tumor such as melanoma, head and neck, liver or kidney cancer. The sequences come from CD4+ or CD8+ T cells sorted from blood, collected in a trial of the OX40 agonist ivuxolimab. J is TRBJ2-1 and V is TRBV7-9, with a possible D match to TRBD1 (6 bases). The CDR3 DNA follows: TGTGCCAGCAGCCTAGGGGGCTCCTACAATGAGCAGTTCTTC. It codes for CASSLGGSYNEQFF.